The text below deals with one T cell receptor beta chain. Which antigen it targets is not known. At one end the junction does not follow the germline gene, possibly because of a read error. This sample stems from a study of T cell repertoires in cytomegalovirus infection (dated by TCRdb to the late 2010s). Describing the broader study: Donor HLA type was relevant to the analysis, because carriage of CMV infection together with the matching HLA type was indicated by public TCR beta signatures.

Summary of the overall study and its limitations: In the ex vivo response, HLA-C-restricted CMV-specific TCR beta clonotypes were dominant, and in two of eight donors the single most frequent clonotype came from this HLA-C-restricted group. Cumulative frequency of public TCR beta family members discriminated carriers of CMV infection plus the relevant HLA type in this cohort and an independent approximately 340-donor cohort.

Instrument used: Illumina HiSeq 1500. In-frame beta chains were kept once TCRdb had trimmed the public reads at Q25 with fastp and called clones with MiXCR. Each CDR3 protein appears once, grouped with its most common genes and DNA. This sample has hundreds of thousands of distinct CDR3 sequences in its table, and roughly 26% of those were observed once. The ten largest clones capture less than 9.5% of the sample. Sequenced sample: CD8+ T cells from PBMCs. This sequence was found in a human donor in good health (CMV status not recorded). Some clones in this sample may be carry-over from other donors' samples.

In nucleotides, the sequence is TGTGTCAGCAGCCAAGATTATAGCGGGGGGCCTTACTCCTACAATGAGCAGTTCTTC. This yields the protein CVSSQDYSGGPYSYNEQFF. The V gene is TRBV3-1 and the J gene is TRBJ2-1; a stretch of 10 junction bases matches TRBD2. From the germline V gene (reference sequence), CDR1 is LGHDT and CDR2 is YNNKEL. Taken from cysteine to phenylalanine, the CDR3 has 19 residues. Solely the CDR3 DNA is kept, with 57 bases framed from the first base.